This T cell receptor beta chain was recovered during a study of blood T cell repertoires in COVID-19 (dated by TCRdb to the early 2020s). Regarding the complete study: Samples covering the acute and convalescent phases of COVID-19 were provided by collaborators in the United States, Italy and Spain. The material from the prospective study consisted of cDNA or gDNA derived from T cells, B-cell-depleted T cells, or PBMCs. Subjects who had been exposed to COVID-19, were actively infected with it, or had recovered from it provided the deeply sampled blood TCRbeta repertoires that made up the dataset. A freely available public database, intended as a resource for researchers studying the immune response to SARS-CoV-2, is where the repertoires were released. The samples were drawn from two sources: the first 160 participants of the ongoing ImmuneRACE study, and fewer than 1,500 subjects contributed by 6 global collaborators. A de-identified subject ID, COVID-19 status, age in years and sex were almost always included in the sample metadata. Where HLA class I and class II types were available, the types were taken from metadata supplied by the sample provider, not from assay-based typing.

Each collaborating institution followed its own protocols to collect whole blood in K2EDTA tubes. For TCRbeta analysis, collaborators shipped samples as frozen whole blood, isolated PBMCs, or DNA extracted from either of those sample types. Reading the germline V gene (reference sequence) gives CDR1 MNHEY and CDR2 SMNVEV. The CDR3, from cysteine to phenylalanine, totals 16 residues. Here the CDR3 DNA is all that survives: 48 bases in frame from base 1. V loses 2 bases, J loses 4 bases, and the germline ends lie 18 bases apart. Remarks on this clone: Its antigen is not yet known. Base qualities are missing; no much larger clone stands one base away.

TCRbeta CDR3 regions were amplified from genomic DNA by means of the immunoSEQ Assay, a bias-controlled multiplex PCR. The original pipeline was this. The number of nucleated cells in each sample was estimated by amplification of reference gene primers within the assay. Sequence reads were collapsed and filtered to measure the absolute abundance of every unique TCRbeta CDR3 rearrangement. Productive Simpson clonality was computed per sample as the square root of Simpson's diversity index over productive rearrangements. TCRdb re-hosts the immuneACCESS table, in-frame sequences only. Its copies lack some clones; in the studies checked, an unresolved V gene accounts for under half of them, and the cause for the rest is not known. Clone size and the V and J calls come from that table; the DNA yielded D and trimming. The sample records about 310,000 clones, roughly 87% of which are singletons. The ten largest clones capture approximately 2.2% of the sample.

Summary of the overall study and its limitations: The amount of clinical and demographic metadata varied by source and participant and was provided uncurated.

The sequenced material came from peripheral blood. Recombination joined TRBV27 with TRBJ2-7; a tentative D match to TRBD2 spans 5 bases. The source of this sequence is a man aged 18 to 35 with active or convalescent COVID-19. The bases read TGTGCCAGCAGTTTAGGTGTGCAATCTCGGGGTTACGAGCAGTACTTC. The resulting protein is CASSLGVQSRGYEQYF.